The 13 T cell receptor beta chains presented below share a single source sample, sequenced in a study of shared clonotypes between healthy human individuals. The table came from immunoSEQ multiplex PCR; TCRdb's copy has only in-frame clones and leaves some out. The sample has 2 million to 2.5 million clones; roughly 93% are singletons. Sequencing was carried out using naive CD4+ T cells from PBMCs. As for subset: CD45RA+ positively selected. The receptor set was obtained from a man younger than 35 in good health. Some clones in this sample may be carry-over from other donors' samples.

This clone was seen just once. In the same sample, other DNA sequences code for this CDR3. The V gene is TRBV5-4, the J gene TRBJ2-1; D might be TRBD2 (7 bases). V lost 0 bases to trimming and J lost 0 bases, with 10 bases between them. Germline CDR1 SGHNT, CDR2 YYREEE (reference sequence). The CDR3 covers 16 residues. DNA for the CDR3: TGTGCCAGCAGCTTGGGGGGAGGGGGCTCCTACAATGAGCAGTTCTTC. Protein: CASSLGGGGSYNEQFF.

The chain links TRBV29-1 to TRBJ1-5; tentative D call: TRBD1 (5 bases). V lost 7 bases, J lost 4 bases, and 14 bases lay in between. Germline V gives CDR1 SQVTM, CDR2 ANQGSEA. The CDR3 contains 13 residues. CDR3 residues: CSAVGDGNQPQHF. The CDR3 DNA reads as TGCAGCGCGGTGGGGGACGGGAATCAGCCCCAGCATTTT.

This chain connects TRBV13 to TRBJ2-1; TRBD2 matches 9 bases. CDR1 is PRHDT, CDR2 FYEKMQ, per germline (reference sequence). The CDR3 is 14 residues long. Trimming removed 6 bases from V and 6 bases from J; junction bases left unmatched: 6. CDR3 sequence: CASRRREGRNEQFF. The DNA of the CDR3 is TGTGCCAGCAGGAGGCGGGAGGGCCGCAATGAGCAGTTCTTC. Complete variable domain (other parts from reference TRBV13 and TRBJ2-1): AAGVIQSPRHLIKEKRETATLKCYPIPRHDTVYWYQQGPGQDPQFLISFYEKMQSDKGSIPDRFSAQQFSDYHSELNMSSLELGDSALYFCASRRREGRNEQFFGPGTRLTVL.

J is TRBJ2-7 and V is TRBV2; D tentatively fits TRBD1 or TRBD2 (5 bases each). V gave up 2 bases and J gave up 4 bases, with 18 bases separating them. This CDR3 contains 16 residues. Germline values: CDR1 SNHLY, CDR2 FYNNEI. The CDR3 protein is CASSEYGAQLTYEQYF. The CDR3 DNA follows: TGTGCCAGCAGTGAATACGGGGCACAACTAACTTACGAGCAGTACTTC.

V is TRBV9 and J is TRBJ1-2; D is uncertain. CDR1 and CDR2 (germline): SGDLS, YYNGEE. V gave up 4 bases and J gave up 7 bases, with 14 bases separating them. This CDR3 is 13 amino acids long. Here the CDR3 reads CASSPRESGGYTF. CDR3 in DNA: TGTGCCAGCAGCCCCCGAGAGTCTGGTGGCTACACCTTC.

The CDR3 reads CASSLVGLAAQETQYF. The DNA for the CDR3 is TGTGCCAGCAGCTTGGTGGGACTAGCGGCTCAAGAGACCCAGTACTTC. The chain couples TRBV7-2 to TRBJ2-5; TRBD2 matches at 11 bases. The germline V gene encodes CDR1 SGHTA and CDR2 FQGNSA. Trimming removed 3 bases from V and 2 bases from J; junction bases left unmatched: 5. The CDR3 contains 16 residues.

This rearrangement joins TRBV4-1 to TRBJ2-7; TRBD2 matches at 9 bases. Per germline, CDR1 MGHRA and CDR2 YSYEKL. J lost 3 bases, V lost 1 base, and 4 bases had no gene match. This CDR3 has 15 residues. This CDR3 reads CASSQGGTSYYEQYF. CDR3 DNA sequence: TGCGCCAGCAGCCAAGGGGGGACTAGCTACTACGAGCAGTACTTC.

The CDR3 reads CASSPGLGFEAFF. As DNA, the CDR3 is TGTGCCAGCAGCCCCGGACTAGGGTTTGAAGCTTTCTTT. The genes are TRBV7-2 and TRBJ1-1; unclear D gene. V lost 5 bases to trimming and J lost 7 bases, with 14 bases between them. Germline V gene sequence: CDR1 SGHTA, CDR2 FQGNSA. This CDR3 has 13 amino acids.

This clone was detected once. The J gene is TRBJ2-2, the V gene TRBV7-9; D is unclear. The CDR3 has 15 amino acids. Trimming removed 1 base from V and 5 bases from J, with 11 bases in between. CDR1 and CDR2 (germline): SEHNR, FQNEAQ (reference sequence). This chain's CDR3 is CASSLEGSRTGELFF. CDR3 sequence (DNA): TGTGCCAGCAGCTTAGAAGGAAGTCGGACCGGGGAGCTGTTTTTT. Together with reference TRBV7-9 and TRBJ2-2, the CDR3 gives the full variable domain: DTGVSQNPRHKITKRGQNVTFRCDPISEHNRLYWYRQTLGQGPEFLTYFQNEAQLEKSRLLSDRFSAERPKGSFSTLEIQRTEQGDSAMYLCASSLEGSRTGELFFGEGSRLTVL.

The genes are TRBV9 and TRBJ1-4; 12 positions match TRBD1. V lost 4 bases and J lost 0; bases outside the gene matches: 7. The CDR3 has 18 amino acids. Germline-derived CDR1 and CDR2 are SGDLS and YYNGEE. This chain's CDR3 is CASSRGQGASTTNEKLFF. Written as DNA, the CDR3 is TGTGCCAGCAGCAGGGGACAGGGGGCGAGTACAACTAATGAAAAACTGTTTTTT. Using reference TRBV9 and TRBJ1-4 for the parts outside the CDR3, the full variable domain is DSGVTQTPKHLITATGQRVTLRCSPRSGDLSVYWYQQSLDQGLQFLIQYYNGEERAKGNILERFSAQQFPDLHSELNLSSLELGDSALYFCASSRGQGASTTNEKLFFGSGTQLSVL.

As to this clone: Other DNA sequences in this sample translate to the same CDR3. J is TRBJ2-3 and V is TRBV2; TRBD1 or TRBD2 may be the D gene (5 bases each). This CDR3 contains 10 residues. V was pared by 8 bases and J by 7 bases, with 7 bases between. Germline assignment: CDR1 SNHLY and CDR2 FYNNEI. In DNA, the CDR3 is TGTGCCAGCGGGGGAAATACGCAGTATTTT. It encodes CASGGNTQYF.

Points on this clone: The sample contains more than one DNA sequence encoding this CDR3. The CDR3 nucleotides are TGTGCCAGCAGTTATCCCGGGACGGATACGCAGTATTTT. It yields the protein CASSYPGTDTQYF. The V and J genes are TRBV6-5 and TRBJ2-3; tentatively, D is TRBD1 or TRBD2 (5 bases each). Germline CDR1 is MNHEY and CDR2 is SVGAGI. This CDR3 region has 13 residues. Trimming removed 3 bases at V and 6 bases at J, with 10 bases between.

In nucleotides, the CDR3 is TGTGCCAGCAGCGTTGGACAGGGTTATAATTCACCCCTCCACTTT. This sequence encodes CASSVGQGYNSPLHF. The chain combines TRBV5-4 with TRBJ1-6; 8 nucleotides agree with TRBD1. Germline assignment: CDR1 SGHNT and CDR2 YYREEE (reference sequence). V gave up 4 bases and J gave up 4 bases; unmatched junction bases: 4. CDR3 length equals 15 residues.